A selection of T cell receptor beta chains follows, all from one sample in a study of CD8+ T cells in alopecia areata. Some clones are missing from TCRdb's copy, which holds only in-frame ones; the method was immunoSEQ multiplex PCR. The sample has roughly 250,000 clones, 65% to 70% seen once. The specimen was CD4+ T cells sorted from blood, collected at week 0. The receptors originated from a human donor with alopecia areata. The CDR3 runs from the conserved cysteine through the conserved F or W. A D gene is named only where the DNA matches it firmly. Rows may omit the clone size; those that give it use once, few, many or a size class.

j_call,v_call,d_call,clone_size,cdr3_nt,cdr3_aa
TRBJ2-2,TRBV30,.,.,TGTGCCAGTCACAGGGCGAACACCGGGGAGCTGTTTTTT,CASHRANTGELFF
TRBJ2-6,TRBV30,.,.,TGTGCCTGGAGTGTACTTACATCTGGGGCCAACGTCCTGACTTTC,CAWSVLTSGANVLTF
TRBJ2-7,TRBV29-1,.,.,TGCAGCGTTGGGGACGGAGAGCAGTACTTC,CSVGDGEQYF
TRBJ2-3,TRBV29-1,.,few,TGCAGCGTTGGGGCTAGCGCAGATACGCAGTATTTT,CSVGASADTQYF
TRBJ2-3,TRBV5-6,.,.,TGTGCCAGCAGCTTGGAGGCCGGCACAGATACGCAGTATTTT,CASSLEAGTDTQYF
TRBJ1-6,TRBV11-2,.,.,TGTGCCAGCGCCGCGGAAAGTTCACCCCTCCACTTT,CASAAESSPLHF
TRBJ1-6,TRBV7-3,.,.,TGTGCCAGCAGCTTAGGGCAGAATTCACCCCTCCACTTT,CASSLGQNSPLHF
TRBJ2-5,TRBV9,.,.,TGTGCCAGCAGCGTAGGTAGCGGCCAAGAGACCCAGTACTTC,CASSVGSGQETQYF
TRBJ2-1,TRBV5-1,TRBD1,.,TGCGCCAGCAGTTCCGGGACAGCACCCTACAATGAGCAGTTCTTC,CASSSGTAPYNEQFF
TRBJ2-5,TRBV5-1,.,.,TGCGCCAGCAGCTACCAGTACCAAGAGACCCAGTACTTC,CASSYQYQETQYF
TRBJ1-5,TRBV27,TRBD1,.,TGTGCCAGCAGTAGGGGACAGGGCGATCAGCCCCAGCATTTT,CASSRGQGDQPQHF
TRBJ2-6,TRBV25-1,.,.,TGTGCCAGCAGCGACAGGTCCTCTGGGGCCAACGTCCTGACTTTC,CASSDRSSGANVLTF
TRBJ2-5,TRBV29-1,TRBD1,.,TGCAGCGTTAGAGGGGGCGAGACCCAGTACTTC,CSVRGGETQYF
TRBJ2-7,TRBV14,.,few,TGTGCCAGCAGCCAAGGATGGGGCGGCACCTACGAGCAGTACTTC,CASSQGWGGTYEQYF
TRBJ1-1,TRBV29-1,.,few,TGCAGCGTTGAGTACGGCAGAGAAGCTTTCTTT,CSVEYGREAFF
TRBJ1-1,TRBV4-1,.,.,TGCGCCAGCAGCCAACCGACGCGACGGACAATGAACACTGAAGCTTTCTTT,CASSQPTRRTMNTEAFF
TRBJ1-4,TRBV7-9,.,.,TGTGCCAGCAGCTCCCTGACAGGCACGAATGAAAAACTGTTTTTT,CASSSLTGTNEKLFF
TRBJ2-2,TRBV11-2,.,few,TGTGCCAGCAGCTTAAGCAGGTTGGGCGGGGAGCTGTTTTTT,CASSLSRLGGELFF
TRBJ2-5,TRBV30,.,.,TGTGCCTCAGAGGGGGGCGGGGAGACCCAGTACTTC,CASEGGGETQYF
TRBJ2-5,TRBV29-1,TRBD2,few,TGCAGCGCTGGGGAGGGGAAAGAGACCCAGTACTTC,CSAGEGKETQYF
TRBJ2-3,TRBV9,TRBD1,.,TGTGCCAGCAGCGTAGTGGGACAGAACACAGATACGCAGTATTTT,CASSVVGQNTDTQYF
TRBJ1-2,TRBV7-3,TRBD1,few,TGTGCCAGCAGCTCCGGCGGGACAGCGTTCTCCGGCTACACCTTC,CASSSGGTAFSGYTF
TRBJ1-6,TRBV4-3,TRBD1,.,TGCGCCAGCAGCCAAGATAAGGGGACAGGGTATTCACCCCTCCACTTT,CASSQDKGTGYSPLHF
TRBJ2-7,TRBV29-1,.,.,TGCAGCGTTGGGCACCTCTACGAGCAGTACTTC,CSVGHLYEQYF
TRBJ2-5,TRBV5-4,TRBD1,.,TGTGCCAGCAGCCGGACAGGGGGCGAAGCTCAAGAGACCCAGTACTTC,CASSRTGGEAQETQYF
TRBJ1-5,TRBV7-9,TRBD1,.,TGTGCCAGCAGCCCGGACAGGGGAATTAACCAGCCCCAGCATTTT,CASSPDRGINQPQHF
TRBJ2-5,TRBV2,.,once,TGTGCCAGCCCAGGGGGGGACCAAGAGACCCAGTACTTC,CASPGGDQETQYF
TRBJ1-6,TRBV7-8,.,.,TGTGCCAGCAGCCAACCGGTGACAACAGGTTCACCCCTCCACTTT,CASSQPVTTGSPLHF
TRBJ1-1,TRBV30,TRBD1,.,TGTGCCTGGACCGGACAGGGGAACACTGAAGCTTTCTTT,CAWTGQGNTEAFF
TRBJ1-2,TRBV10-3,.,.,TGTGCCATAACTGGGTCAGGGGATGGCTACACCTTC,CAITGSGDGYTF
TRBJ2-1,TRBV10-3,.,.,TGTGCCATCACCCAGGGTGAGGCCTCCAATGAGCAGTTCTTC,CAITQGEASNEQFF
TRBJ1-2,TRBV30,.,few,TGTGCCTGGAGTGTGAGTGGCAGAACCTCTAACTATGGCTACACCTTC,CAWSVSGRTSNYGYTF
TRBJ1-1,TRBV30,.,.,TGTGCCTGGAGTGTAGCCGGGGGCACTGAAGCTTTCTTT,CAWSVAGGTEAFF